The 24 T cell receptor beta chains below were found in one sample sequenced in a study of cytomegalovirus exposure and HLA in healthy donors. Primers for the PCR totalled 60 Vbeta and 13 Jbeta. Here immunoSEQ multiplex PCR was the method, and the copy in TCRdb shows in-frame clones only, minus some. The profile shows about 180,000 clones, 70% to 80% of them singletons. Material: PBMCs. The receptors originated from a man between 25 and 39 years old in good health and CMV-seronegative.

The sample holds a few counts of this clone. V gene TRBV18 combines with J gene TRBJ2-1, with D perhaps matching TRBD2 (6 bases). CDR1 and CDR2 (germline): KGHSH, LQKENI. V lost 8 bases and J 10 bases, leaving 18 bases between the germline ends. The CDR3 contains 13 residues. The CDR3 spells CASPGSAAGEQFF. DNA for the CDR3: TGTGCCAGCCCGGGGTCTGCTGCGGGAGAGCAGTTCTTC.

This clone was found a few times. V and J are TRBV6-5 and TRBJ2-7, with D possibly TRBD2 on 7 matching bases. The germline V and J ends were trimmed by 1 base and 7 bases, with 17 bases remaining between them. Germline loops: CDR1 MNHEY, CDR2 SVGAGI. The CDR3 totals 15 residues. CDR3 amino acids: CASSYYGGGGWEQYF. CDR3 sequence (DNA): TGTGCCAGCAGTTACTATGGGGGAGGGGGTTGGGAGCAGTACTTC.

The chain has TRBV4-1 and TRBJ2-7, with 9 nucleotides matching TRBD2. The trim removed 6 bases at V and 6 bases at J, leaving 12 bases unmatched. CDR3 length: 15 residues. Germline loops: CDR1 MGHRA, CDR2 YSYEKL. CDR3 nucleotide sequence: TGCGCCAGCAGTGAAATGGCTAGCGGGGTCGGCGAGCAGTACTTC. It codes for CASSEMASGVGEQYF.

The rearrangement uses TRBV29-1 and TRBJ2-5; 11 nucleotides match TRBD2. Germline trimming cut 5 bases from V and 1 base from J; bases unmatched to any gene: 3. This CDR3 is 14 amino acids long. Germline V gives CDR1 SQVTM, CDR2 ANQGSEA. CDR3 residues: CSVTSGGFQETQYF. In nucleotides, the CDR3 is TGCAGCGTTACTAGCGGGGGATTCCAAGAGACCCAGTACTTC.

This rearrangement joins TRBV7-3 to TRBJ2-7; D possibly corresponds to TRBD2 (7 bases). V dropped 5 bases and J dropped 1 base, with 15 bases sitting between them. This CDR3 contains 15 residues. Per germline, CDR1 SGHTA and CDR2 FQGTGA. CDR3 sequence: CASSPEGGGSYEQYF. CDR3 DNA: TGTGCCAGCAGCCCCGAGGGAGGGGGTTCCTACGAGCAGTACTTC.

The rearrangement joins TRBV7-2 to TRBJ1-3; a possible D gene is TRBD1 (6 bases). Trimming shortened V by 5 bases and J by 0 bases, and 14 bases separated the two germline ends. The CDR3 has 16 residues. Germline-derived CDR1 and CDR2 are SGHTA and FQGNSA. DNA of the CDR3: TGTGCCAGCAGCACGACAGGCCTCCACTCTGGAAACACCATATATTTT. Its protein is CASSTTGLHSGNTIYF.

The J gene is TRBJ1-3, the V gene TRBV5-1, with D hard to call. Germline V lookup: CDR1 SGHRS, CDR2 YFSETQ. The CDR3 consists of 14 residues. Trimming took 0 bases from V and 3 from J, leaving 7 bases between them. This chain's CDR3 is CASSLGRVGNTIYF. Written as DNA, the CDR3 is TGCGCCAGCAGCTTGGGGAGGGTTGGAAACACCATATATTTT.

CDR3 coding DNA: TGTGCCTGGAGTGGGGACTTTGCAAACACTGAAGCTTTCTTT. Residues: CAWSGDFANTEAFF. The chain employs TRBV30 and TRBJ1-1; possible D gene TRBD1, 5 bases. Germline V gene lookup returns CDR1 GTSNPN and CDR2 SVGIG (reference sequence). Trimming shortened V by 1 base and J by 2 bases, and 11 bases separated the two germline ends. CDR3 length: 14 residues. Using reference TRBV30 and TRBJ1-1 for the parts outside the CDR3, the full variable domain is SQTIHQWPATLVQPVGSPLSLECTVEGTSNPNLYWYRQAAGRGLQLLFYSVGIGQISSEVPQNLSASRPQDRQFILSSKKLLLSDSGFYLCAWSGDFANTEAFFGQGTRLTVV.

The count of this clone is one. The chain couples TRBV4-2 to TRBJ2-5, with 7 positions matching TRBD1. V shed 4 bases and J 2 bases; nucleotides not matched to a gene: 4. Germline V gene sequence: CDR1 LGHNA, CDR2 YNFKEQ. The CDR3 consists of 14 residues. The CDR3 loop is CASSPGTAQETQYF. CDR3 sequence (DNA): TGTGCCAGCAGCCCGGGGACAGCTCAAGAGACCCAGTACTTC.

As regards this clone: The sample carries other DNA sequences with the same CDR3. This rearrangement joins TRBV4-3 to TRBJ1-5; D is uncertain. From germline, CDR1 is LGHNA and CDR2 YSLEER. This CDR3 region has 13 residues. V was pared by 0 bases and J by 7 bases, with 7 bases between. CDR3 protein: CASSQDGGQPQHF. The CDR3 DNA reads TGCGCCAGCAGCCAAGACGGCGGGCAGCCCCAGCATTTT.

J is TRBJ2-3 and V is TRBV27; no reliable D call. CDR1 MNHEY and CDR2 SMNVEV come from the germline V gene (reference sequence). This CDR3 is 13 amino acids long. Trimming took off 2 bases at V and 5 bases at J, with 8 bases between the two ends. The CDR3 coding sequence is TGTGCCAGCAGTTTAAATCTAGGAGATACGCAGTATTTT. Its protein product is CASSLNLGDTQYF.

The rearrangement joins TRBV7-2 to TRBJ2-1, with TRBD1 identical over 12 bases. Germline V gives CDR1 SGHTA, CDR2 FQGNSA. J lost 6 bases, V lost 5 bases, and 8 bases had no gene match. This CDR3 comprises 16 residues. The CDR3 sequence: CASSPLGQGAPNEQFF. CDR3 in DNA: TGTGCCAGCAGCCCCCTGGGACAGGGGGCGCCCAATGAGCAGTTCTTC.

The rearrangement joins TRBV30 to TRBJ2-3, with unresolved D. The CDR3 is made up of 12 amino acids. Germline V gene sequence: CDR1 GTSNPN, CDR2 SVGIG (reference sequence). The V gene lost 3 bases and the J gene lost 3 bases, with 7 bases spanning the gap. CDR3 sequence (DNA): TGTGCCTGGAGGCATGAGACAGATACGCAGTATTTT. Translation: CAWRHETDTQYF.

CDR3 sequence: CASSLAGLTNTGELFF. The CDR3 region has the DNA TGTGCCAGCAGCTTAGCAGGACTTACGAACACCGGGGAGCTGTTTTTT. The chain links TRBV11-3 to TRBJ2-2, with D possibly being TRBD2 (5 bases). Trimming shortened V by 1 base and J by 0 bases, and 9 bases separated the two germline ends. Looked up from germline, CDR1 is SGHNT and CDR2 is YENEEA. The CDR3 has 16 amino acids.

The CDR3: CASSEATAGSLYGYTF. CDR3 bases: TGTGCCAGCAGTGAAGCCACAGCCGGGAGCCTCTATGGCTACACCTTC. The rearrangement links TRBV6-1 to TRBJ1-2, with unresolved D. V was shortened by 0 bases and J by 4 bases, with 15 bases between the two germline ends. Germline V gene sequence: CDR1 MNHNS, CDR2 SASEGT. This CDR3 contains 16 residues.

The chain combines TRBV28 with TRBJ1-5, with D unresolved. Trimming shortened V by 6 bases and J by 4 bases, and 19 bases separated the two germline ends. Germline loops: CDR1 MDHEN, CDR2 SYDVKM. The CDR3 has 16 residues. The CDR3 DNA sequence: TGTGCCAGCAGGCAGGAGGAACCCCCCGTGAATCAGCCCCAGCATTTT. The encoded protein is CASRQEEPPVNQPQHF.

The chain has TRBV10-2 and TRBJ1-5; 7 bases align to TRBD1. The length of the CDR3 is 13 residues. Germline V gene sequence: CDR1 WSHSY, CDR2 SAAADI. Unmatched junction bases numbered 4, after V lost 10 bases and J lost 1 base. For the CDR3, the DNA is TGCGCCACGGGACAGACGAGCAATCAGCCCCAGCATTTT. The encoded protein is CATGQTSNQPQHF.

The chain recombines TRBV18 with TRBJ1-6, with 7 bases identical to TRBD1. Germline values: CDR1 KGHSH, CDR2 LQKENI. This CDR3 comprises 15 residues. The trim removed 3 bases at V and 8 bases at J, leaving 7 bases unmatched. CDR3 nucleotide sequence: TGTGCCAGCTCACCGAATACAGGGGCGGATTCACCCCTCCACTTT. It codes for CASSPNTGADSPLHF.

Points on this clone: One junction end does not reproduce the germline sequence, and a read error may be involved. The chain employs TRBV30 and TRBJ2-7; 9 positions agree with TRBD1. Germline CDR1 and CDR2: GTSNPN and SVGIG (reference sequence). The CDR3 is 12 amino acids. CDR3 coding DNA: TGTGCCTGGAGTGTCAACACCCGGGACAGGGCCTTC. This gives the protein CAWSVNTRDRAF.

J is TRBJ1-4 and V is TRBV5-4; D might be TRBD1 (5 bases). V lost 4 bases, J lost 8 bases, and 24 bases lay in between. In germline, CDR1 is SGHNT, CDR2 YYREEE (reference sequence). The CDR3 is made up of 17 amino acids. For the CDR3, the DNA is TGTGCCAGCAGCGACCGGGCTTTTGGCCTAGGGGTGGAAAAACTGTTTTTT. Protein sequence: CASSDRAFGLGVEKLFF. Filled out from reference TRBV5-4 and TRBJ1-4, the complete variable domain reads ETGVTQSPTHLIKTRGQQVTLRCSSQSGHNTVSWYQQALGQGPQFIFQYYREEENGRGNFPPRFSGLQFPNYSSELNVNALELDDSALYLCASSDRAFGLGVEKLFFGSGTQLSVL.

This clone was seen only a few times. Other nucleotide sequences from this sample produce the same CDR3. The V and J genes are TRBV6-4 and TRBJ2-3, with D perhaps TRBD2 (5 bases). Germline V gene lookup returns CDR1 MRHNA and CDR2 SNTAGT. Trimming pared 2 bases from V and 8 bases from J, leaving 11 bases between. CDR3 size: 13 residues. For the CDR3, the DNA is TGTGCCAGCAGTGACCAGGACCGGGGTACGCAGTATTTT. Protein sequence: CASSDQDRGTQYF.

CDR3 residues: CASSLSGTGEMAAKNIQYF. The CDR3 DNA sequence: TGTGCCAGCAGCTTATCCGGGACAGGGGAAATGGCCGCCAAAAACATTCAGTACTTC. The chain couples TRBV11-2 to TRBJ2-4, with 10 bases aligning to TRBD1. Germline CDR1 reads SGHAT; CDR2 reads FQNNGV. V lost 2 bases and J lost 1; bases outside the gene matches: 11. CDR3 length: 19 amino acids.

This clone was detected a few times. The chain carries TRBV5-1 and TRBJ1-2, with 9 positions matching TRBD1. There are 14 residues in the CDR3. CDR1 and CDR2 (germline): SGHRS, YFSETQ. Trimming at V came to 6 bases and at J to 4 bases, leaving 7 bases not matched to a gene. Written as DNA, the CDR3 is TGCGCCAGCAAGGGACAGGGAGAAACCTATGGCTACACCTTC. Translating gives CASKGQGETYGYTF.

This clone was counted between two and nine times. This chain uses TRBV5-1 with TRBJ2-1; D remains ambiguous. Trimming cost V 3 bases and J 5 bases, with 6 bases left between them. Germline V gives CDR1 SGHRS, CDR2 YFSETQ. This CDR3 contains 12 residues. The chain's CDR3 is CASSWRNNEQFF. The CDR3 DNA is TGCGCCAGCAGCTGGAGAAACAATGAGCAGTTCTTC.